The T cell receptor (beta chain) under discussion was sequenced for a study of blood T cell repertoires in COVID-19. Study information: COVID-19 samples collected from the United States, Italy and Spain covered acute and convalescent phases.

In the source study's methods: It was from reference gene primer amplification that nucleated cell counts were estimated. Sequencing used immunoSEQ multiplex PCR; TCRdb keeps in-frame clones, though not all of them. The V and J calls and the clone size are those of that table, but D and trimming were determined from the DNA. This table has 60,000 to 75,000 clones, 70% to 90% appearing once. The source material was peripheral blood. The sequence was obtained from a woman of 80 years or more with acute or convalescent COVID-19.

Written as DNA, the CDR3 is TGTGCCAGCTCACCGACAGAACAGTATGGCTACACCTTC. This encodes CASSPTEQYGYTF. The chain recombines TRBV18 with TRBJ1-2; D is perhaps TRBD1 (5 bases). Germline CDR1 is KGHSH and CDR2 is LQKENI. The CDR3 extends over 13 amino acids. V was pared by 3 bases and J by 5 bases, with 10 bases between.